The 28 T cell receptor beta chains in this list originate from one sample, sequenced in a study of early T cells in non-severe SARS-CoV-2 infection. From the 5' RACE reads, TCRdb called clonotypes with MiXCR, one entry per CDR3 protein. The sample shows more than 95,000 distinct CDR3 sequences, 15% of them seen only once. The sequenced material came from whole blood. Receptors originate from an adult who was a healthcare worker with PCR-confirmed SARS-CoV-2 infection or an uninfected control (not recorded which).

As concerns this clonotype: A read error may produce the germline difference seen at one junction end. The chain uses TRBV20-1 and TRBJ2-2; 10 bases line up with TRBD2. This CDR3 region has 17 residues. Germline CDR1 reads DFQATT; CDR2 reads SNEGSKA (reference sequence). DNA of the CDR3: TGCAGTGCGAGAGGGCTAGCGGGGGCCGCGAACACCGGGGAGCTGTTTTTT. It translates to CSARGLAGAANTGELFF.

The chain couples TRBV27 to TRBJ2-3; 9 bases fit TRBD1. With V trimmed by 5 bases and J by 3 bases, 9 bases remained unmatched. The V gene's germline CDR1 is MNHEY and CDR2 SMNVEV (reference sequence). The CDR3 sequence is 16 residues long. CDR3 DNA: TGTGCCAGCAGTACCCGGACAGGGGATACGACAGATACGCAGTATTTT. This encodes CASSTRTGDTTDTQYF.

The chain links TRBV12-5 to TRBJ1-5; D gene ambiguous. The ends were cut back, 6 bases at V and 8 bases at J, with 14 bases in the middle. This CDR3 spans 13 amino acids. Germline assignment: CDR1 LGHNT and CDR2 FRNRAP. CDR3 sequence reads: CASGQMNSKPQHF. CDR3 DNA: TGTGCTAGTGGCCAAATGAATTCTAAGCCCCAGCATTTT.

The chain recombines TRBV7-9 with TRBJ2-3; D is perhaps TRBD1 or TRBD2 (5 bases each). The CDR3 is 16 residues long. With 3 bases removed from V and 0 bases from J, the gap between germline ends came to 13 bases. Germline loops: CDR1 SEHNR, CDR2 FQNEAQ (reference sequence). The CDR3 here is CASSFAGTLSTDTQYF. The CDR3 DNA reads TGTGCCAGCAGCTTCGCCGGGACCCTTAGCACAGATACGCAGTATTTT.

The V call is TRBV6-2 or TRBV6-3, the J call TRBJ2-3; TRBD2 might be the D (5 bases). CDR1 is MNHEY and CDR2 is SVGEGT in the germline V gene. The ends were cut back, 2 bases at V and 7 bases at J, with 10 bases in the middle. This CDR3 has 13 amino acids. CDR3 nucleotides: TGTGCCAGCAGTTACCGGGGTATTTATACGCAGTATTTT. It encodes CASSYRGIYTQYF.

The gene calls are TRBV10-2 and TRBJ1-1; D ambiguous. The ends were cut back, 6 bases at V and 8 bases at J, with 16 bases in the middle. This CDR3 region has 13 residues. Germline V gene data show CDR1 as WSHSY and CDR2 as SAAADI. This CDR3 reads CASRSRSVTEAFF. CDR3 nucleotide sequence: TGCGCCAGCAGGTCACGCTCTGTCACCGAAGCTTTCTTT.

The chain combines TRBV29-1 with TRBJ2-2; D call uncertain. The CDR3 is 13 amino acids. Germline V lookup: CDR1 SQVTM, CDR2 ANQGSEA. This CDR3 is CGSRLENTGELFF. The CDR3 DNA reads TGCGGCTCCCGACTCGAGAACACCGGGGAGCTGTTTTTT.

Remarks on this clonotype: The junction departs from germline at one end; a sequencing error may be responsible. CDR3 sequence: CGVVVASGGAGSTDTQYF. CDR3 bases: TGCGGCGTTGTTGTCGCTAGCGGGGGGGCAGGTTCCACAGATACGCAGTATTTT. The V call is TRBV29-1, the J call TRBJ2-3, with 12 bases matching TRBD2. There are 18 residues in the CDR3. Germline CDR1 SQVTM, CDR2 ANQGSEA.

V and J are TRBV7-9 and TRBJ1-2, with D hard to call. This CDR3 comprises 14 residues. V was shortened by 1 base and J by 8 bases, with 14 bases between the two germline ends. Per the germline V gene, CDR1 is SEHNR and CDR2 is FQNEAQ (reference sequence). The CDR3 here is CASSLGKVHGGYTF. In DNA form, the CDR3 reads TGTGCCAGCAGCTTAGGGAAAGTCCATGGCGGCTACACCTTC.

This clonotype was seen more than once but under ten times. This sequence joins TRBV29-1 and TRBJ2-7, with 7 bases fitting TRBD1. The germline V gene has CDR1 SQVTM and CDR2 ANQGSEA. The CDR3 is 13 residues long. V lost 6 bases to trimming and J lost 4 bases; unmatched junction nucleotides: 9. CDR3 nucleotides: TGCAGCGTGTTGACAGGGATAAATTACGAGCAGTACTTC. It yields the protein CSVLTGINYEQYF.

The chain has TRBV7-2 and TRBJ1-6; D gene uncertain. With 3 bases removed from V and 10 bases from J, the gap between germline ends came to 10 bases. Germline V gives CDR1 SGHTA, CDR2 FQGNSA. The CDR3 has 13 residues. CDR3 protein: CASSFRERSPLHF. The CDR3, as DNA: TGTGCCAGCAGCTTTCGGGAAAGGTCACCCCTCCACTTT. The whole variable domain, remainder taken from reference TRBV7-2 and TRBJ1-6, is GAGVSQSPSNKVTEKGKDVELRCDPISGHTALYWYRQSLGQGLEFLIYFQGNSAPDKSGLPSDRFSAERTGGSVSTLTIQRTQQEDSAVYLCASSFRERSPLHFGNGTRLTVT.

This clonotype was picked up a small number of times. This rearrangement joins TRBV29-1 to TRBJ2-7; a possible D gene is TRBD2 (6 bases). Trimming removed 7 bases from V and 4 bases from J, with 14 bases in between. Germline values: CDR1 SQVTM, CDR2 ANQGSEA. The CDR3 length is 12 residues. CDR3 sequence reads: CSGGSGGYEQYF. The CDR3 region has the DNA TGCAGCGGTGGAAGTGGAGGGTACGAGCAGTACTTC.

V is TRBV11-1 and J is TRBJ2-1; possible D gene TRBD2, 7 bases. This CDR3 is built from 16 residues. Trimming stripped 3 bases from V and 4 bases from J, with 16 bases between. Germline V gene data show CDR1 as SGHAT and CDR2 as FQDESV (reference sequence). The CDR3 loop reads CASSFRGGGLYNEQFF. Here the CDR3 DNA reads TGTGCCAGCAGCTTTAGAGGCGGGGGCCTTTACAATGAGCAGTTCTTC.

The chain has TRBV6-5 and TRBJ2-5; 10 bases are shared with TRBD1. From germline, CDR1 is MNHEY and CDR2 SVGAGI. With V trimmed by 5 bases and J by 5 bases, 8 bases remained unmatched. This CDR3 region has 15 residues. Written as DNA, the CDR3 is TGTGCCAGCAGTCCCGGGACAGGGGAGTTGGAGACCCAGTACTTC. Translation gives CASSPGTGELETQYF.

The V and J genes are TRBV5-5 and TRBJ1-2; 7 positions agree with TRBD1. The ends lost 3 bases at V and 4 bases at J; junction bases unmatched: 9. The germline CDR1 and CDR2 sequences are SGHKS and YYEKEE (reference sequence). The CDR3 has 15 residues. CDR3 sequence: CASSWGTADPYGYTF. CDR3 in DNA: TGTGCCAGCAGCTGGGGGACAGCGGACCCCTATGGCTACACCTTC.

The chain couples TRBV12-3 or TRBV12-4 to TRBJ2-3; TRBD2 aligns across 13 bases. Trimming at V came to 3 bases and at J to 4 bases, leaving 13 bases not matched to a gene. The CDR3 runs to 19 residues. The DNA for the CDR3 is TGTGCCAGCAGTTTGTTTTGGGGGACTAGCGGGGACCTCCCAGATACGCAGTATTTT. It is translated as CASSLFWGTSGDLPDTQYF.

This clonotype came up a few times. DNA for the CDR3: TGCAGCGTTGAAGAACGATGGAGGAACACTGAAGCTTTCTTT. Protein: CSVEERWRNTEAFF. The J gene is TRBJ1-1, the V gene TRBV29-1; D call uncertain. Per germline, CDR1 SQVTM and CDR2 ANQGSEA. This CDR3 has 14 amino acids. Deletions cut 0 bases from V and 1 base from J, with 9 bases between.

This clonotype has only a few counts. The V gene is TRBV7-2, the J gene TRBJ1-1; no definite D call. Trimming took 5 bases from V and 1 from J, leaving 11 bases between them. The CDR3 runs 14 residues. Looked up from germline, CDR1 is SGHTA and CDR2 is FQGNSA. CDR3 amino acids: CASSQAIGNTEAFF. As DNA, the CDR3 is TGTGCCAGCAGCCAGGCGATAGGGAACACTGAAGCTTTCTTT.

The gene calls are TRBV6-1 and TRBJ2-1, with unresolved D. Germline loops: CDR1 MNHNS, CDR2 SASEGT. The CDR3 has 14 amino acids. The V end lost 2 bases, the J end lost 12 bases, and 17 bases lay between the germline ends. The CDR3 here is CASSERAPPGRQFF. The CDR3 nucleotides read TGTGCCAGCAGTGAACGGGCCCCCCCTGGTAGGCAGTTCTTC.

This clonotype was observed a few times. The chain uses TRBV4-1 and TRBJ1-1; D unresolved. Trimming left V 1 base short and J 7 bases short, with 22 bases between. This CDR3 is built from 17 residues. Germline V gene lookup returns CDR1 MGHRA and CDR2 YSYEKL. The CDR3 reads CASSQVPRPVGQNEAFF. The CDR3 region has the DNA TGCGCCAGCAGCCAAGTTCCTCGGCCCGTGGGTCAGAATGAAGCTTTCTTT.

This clonotype has just a few counts. The chain recombines TRBV7-9 with TRBJ2-5; D remains unclear. The CDR3 has 14 residues. The germline V and J ends were trimmed by 5 bases and 5 bases, with 15 bases remaining between them. Germline CDR1 and CDR2: SEHNR and FQNEAQ (reference sequence). CDR3 in DNA: TGTGCCAGCAGCCCATCCGGTCACAGTGAGACCCAGTACTTC. It is translated as CASSPSGHSETQYF.

The V call is TRBV7-2, the J call TRBJ1-2, with D hard to call. CDR1 SGHTA and CDR2 FQGNSA come from the germline V gene. The CDR3 is 11 amino acids. V lost 3 bases, J lost 8 bases, and 7 bases lay in between. The CDR3, as DNA: TGTGCCAGCAGCTTGTCTCGAGGCTACACCTTC. It translates to CASSLSRGYTF.

This chain joins TRBV9 and TRBJ1-2; possible D gene TRBD1, 6 bases. The CDR3 loop spans 13 amino acids. V gave up 4 bases and J gave up 7 bases, with 14 bases separating them. CDR1 and CDR2 (germline): SGDLS, YYNGEE. Written as DNA, the CDR3 is TGTGCCAGCAGCCCAACAGGGAGGGCTGGCTACACCTTC. Amino acid sequence: CASSPTGRAGYTF.

This clonotype was found many times. V usage is TRBV10-3 and J usage is TRBJ2-7; no firm D call. The CDR3 runs to 13 residues. Trimming removed 7 bases from V and 2 bases from J, with 12 bases in between. Germline V lookup: CDR1 ENHRY, CDR2 SYGVKD. The CDR3 nucleotides read TGTGCCATCAAAGGAACAGAGACCTACGAGCAGTACTTC. This codes for CAIKGTETYEQYF.

The CDR3 loop reads CASSVQGNHEQYF. CDR3 coding DNA: TGTGCCAGCAGCGTACAGGGGAACCACGAGCAGTACTTC. This chain connects TRBV7-9 to TRBJ2-7; 7 bases fit TRBD1. Germline values: CDR1 SEHNR, CDR2 FQNEAQ (reference sequence). The trim removed 5 bases at V and 5 bases at J, leaving 6 bases unmatched. This CDR3 has 13 residues.

The sample holds a few counts of this clonotype. This CDR3 reads CASSLLAGGYEQYF. CDR3 nucleotides: TGTGCCAGCAGCTTGCTAGCGGGGGGGTACGAGCAGTACTTC. This sequence joins TRBV7-8 and TRBJ2-7; TRBD2 matches 12 bases. The CDR3 is 14 residues long. CDR1 is SGHVS, CDR2 FQNEAQ, per germline. Germline trimming cut 3 bases from V and 4 bases from J; bases unmatched to any gene: 1.

This clonotype was seen only a few times. The CDR3 nucleotides are TGCGCCAGCAGCCAAAGCACCGACCGCGAAAAACTGTTTTTT. Protein: CASSQSTDREKLFF. J is TRBJ1-4 and V is TRBV4-1; D is uncertain. The V and J ends lost 2 bases and 8 bases respectively, with 12 bases between them. The CDR3 length is 14 residues. In germline, CDR1 is MGHRA, CDR2 YSYEKL.

The chain's CDR3 is CSVDGQGARTEAFF. As DNA, the CDR3 is TGCAGCGTTGATGGACAGGGGGCGAGGACTGAAGCTTTCTTT. The rearrangement joins TRBV29-1 to TRBJ1-1; TRBD1 matches at 11 bases. The CDR3 loop spans 14 amino acids. The germline V gene has CDR1 SQVTM and CDR2 ANQGSEA. V dropped 3 bases and J dropped 5; count of bases not matched to a gene: 5.